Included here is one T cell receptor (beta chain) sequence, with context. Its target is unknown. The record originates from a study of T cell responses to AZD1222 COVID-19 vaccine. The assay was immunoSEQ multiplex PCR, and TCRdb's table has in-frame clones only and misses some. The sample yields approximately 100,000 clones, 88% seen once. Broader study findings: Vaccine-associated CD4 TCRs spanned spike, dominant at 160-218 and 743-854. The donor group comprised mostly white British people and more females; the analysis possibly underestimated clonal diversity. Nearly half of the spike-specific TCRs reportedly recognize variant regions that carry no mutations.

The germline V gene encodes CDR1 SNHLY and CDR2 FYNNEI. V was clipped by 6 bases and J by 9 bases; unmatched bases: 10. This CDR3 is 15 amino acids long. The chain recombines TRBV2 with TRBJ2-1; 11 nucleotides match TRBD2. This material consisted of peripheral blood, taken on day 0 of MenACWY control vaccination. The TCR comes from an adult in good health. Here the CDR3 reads CASRKSSGGHGEQFF. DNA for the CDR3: TGTGCCAGCAGGAAGTCTAGCGGGGGGCATGGTGAGCAGTTCTTC.